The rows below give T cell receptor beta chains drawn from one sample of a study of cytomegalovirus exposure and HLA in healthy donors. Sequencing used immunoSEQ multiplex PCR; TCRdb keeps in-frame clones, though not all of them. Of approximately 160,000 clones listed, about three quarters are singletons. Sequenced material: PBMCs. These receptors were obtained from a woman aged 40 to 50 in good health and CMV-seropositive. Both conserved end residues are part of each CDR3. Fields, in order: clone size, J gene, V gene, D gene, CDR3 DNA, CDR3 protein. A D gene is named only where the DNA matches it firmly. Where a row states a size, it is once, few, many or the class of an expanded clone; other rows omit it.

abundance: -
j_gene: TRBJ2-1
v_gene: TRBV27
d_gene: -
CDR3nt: TGTGCCGGGGCGCACCCGGATGAGCAGTTCTTC
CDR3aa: CAGAHPDEQFF

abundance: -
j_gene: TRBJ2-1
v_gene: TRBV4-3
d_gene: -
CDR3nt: TGCGCCAGCAGCCAAGAGTTAAACAATGAGCAGTTCTTC
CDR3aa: CASSQELNNEQFF

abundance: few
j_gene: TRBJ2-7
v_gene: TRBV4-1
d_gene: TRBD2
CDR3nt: TGCGCCAGCAGCCGGGGACTAGCGGGGGGGACCCTGTCCTACGAGCAGTACTTC
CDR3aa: CASSRGLAGGTLSYEQYF

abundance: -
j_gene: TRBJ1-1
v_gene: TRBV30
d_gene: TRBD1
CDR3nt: TGTGCCTGGACTTTCCGGGACAGGGACACTGAAGCTTTCTTT
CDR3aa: CAWTFRDRDTEAFF

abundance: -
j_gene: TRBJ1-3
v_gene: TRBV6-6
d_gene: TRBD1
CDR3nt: TGTGCCAGCAGTTACACGGACAGGATCGGCGGAAACACCATATATTTT
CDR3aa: CASSYTDRIGGNTIYF

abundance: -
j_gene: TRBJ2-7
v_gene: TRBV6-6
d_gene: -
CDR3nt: TGTGCCAGCAGTCCCCGGGACCGCGGGGACTTC
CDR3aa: CASSPRDRGDF

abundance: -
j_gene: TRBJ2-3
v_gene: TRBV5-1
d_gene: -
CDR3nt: TGCGCCAGCAGCTCGATGGGCGGGAGCACAGATACGCAGTATTTT
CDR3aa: CASSSMGGSTDTQYF

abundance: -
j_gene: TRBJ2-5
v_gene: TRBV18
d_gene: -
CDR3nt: TGTGCCAGCTCACCACCTGCGTCGCGGGAGACCCAGTACTTC
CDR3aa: CASSPPASRETQYF

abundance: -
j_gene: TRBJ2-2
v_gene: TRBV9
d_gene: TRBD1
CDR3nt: TGTGCCAGCAGCTCCAACAGGGGGAACACCGGGGAGCTGTTTTTT
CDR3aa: CASSSNRGNTGELFF

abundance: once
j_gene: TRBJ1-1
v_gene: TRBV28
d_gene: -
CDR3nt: TGTGCCAGCAGATTCGACCAGTCGGGCACTGAAGCTTTCTTT
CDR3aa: CASRFDQSGTEAFF

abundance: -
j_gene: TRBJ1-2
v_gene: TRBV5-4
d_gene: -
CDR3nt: TGTGCCAGCAGCTTGGCCGGTCGGACAGAGTATGGCTACACCTTC
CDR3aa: CASSLAGRTEYGYTF

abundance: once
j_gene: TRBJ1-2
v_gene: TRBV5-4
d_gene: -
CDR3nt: TGTGCCAGCAGCTCCGCCGGGATAGCTTATGGCTACACCTTC
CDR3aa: CASSSAGIAYGYTF

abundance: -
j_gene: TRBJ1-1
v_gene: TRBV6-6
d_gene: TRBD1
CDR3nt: TGTGCCAGCAGTTACTGGCCGGGACAGACGAACACTGAAGCTTTCTTT
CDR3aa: CASSYWPGQTNTEAFF

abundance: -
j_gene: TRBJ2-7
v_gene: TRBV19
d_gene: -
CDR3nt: TGTGCCAGTAGTACCACAGGGTTCTACGAGCAGTACTTC
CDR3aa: CASSTTGFYEQYF

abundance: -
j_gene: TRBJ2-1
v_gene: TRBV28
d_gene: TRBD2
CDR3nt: TGTAAGGTAGCGGGGGGGTACAGGAATGAGCAGTTCTTC
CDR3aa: CKVAGGYRNEQFF

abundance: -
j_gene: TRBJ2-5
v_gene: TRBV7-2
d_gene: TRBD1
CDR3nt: TGTGCCAGCAGCTCGACCTTGGGGACAGGGGGTAGTCAAGAGACCCAGTACTTC
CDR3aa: CASSSTLGTGGSQETQYF

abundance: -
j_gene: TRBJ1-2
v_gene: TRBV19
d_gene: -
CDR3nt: TGTGCCAGTAGTGCCAGGACAGAGGGAGCCTATGGCTACACCTTC
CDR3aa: CASSARTEGAYGYTF

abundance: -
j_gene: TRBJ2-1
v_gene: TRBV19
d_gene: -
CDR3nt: TGTGCCAGTAGTGATAAAAGCGGGTCATACAATGAGCAGTTCTTC
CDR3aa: CASSDKSGSYNEQFF

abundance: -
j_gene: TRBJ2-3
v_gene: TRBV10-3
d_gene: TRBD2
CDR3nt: TGTGCCACTCAGGGCCCGGGACTAACCACAGATACGCAGTATTTT
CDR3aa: CATQGPGLTTDTQYF

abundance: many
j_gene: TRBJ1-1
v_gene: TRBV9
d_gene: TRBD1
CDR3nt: TGTGCCAGCAGCGCGGGACAGTATAACACTGAAGCTTTCTTT
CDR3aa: CASSAGQYNTEAFF

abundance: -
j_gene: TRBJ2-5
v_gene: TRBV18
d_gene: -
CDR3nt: TGTGCCAGCTCACCAGTGACAAAAGAGACCCAGTACTTC
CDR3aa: CASSPVTKETQYF

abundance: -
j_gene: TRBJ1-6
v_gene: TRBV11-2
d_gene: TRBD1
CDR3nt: TGTGCCAGCAGCTCAAGACAGGGCTTTAATTCACCCCTCCACTTT
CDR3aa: CASSSRQGFNSPLHF

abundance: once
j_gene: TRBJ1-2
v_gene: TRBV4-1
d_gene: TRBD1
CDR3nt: TGCGCCAGCAGCTCGCCGGGACAGGGAAACTATGGCTACACCTTC
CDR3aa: CASSSPGQGNYGYTF

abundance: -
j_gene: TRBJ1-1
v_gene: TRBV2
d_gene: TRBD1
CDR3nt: TGTGCCAGCGTACCGACAGGGGGGGTAACGAACACTGAAGCTTTCTTT
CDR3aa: CASVPTGGVTNTEAFF

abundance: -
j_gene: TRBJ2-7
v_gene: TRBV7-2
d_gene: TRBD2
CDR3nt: TGTGCCAGCAGCCGCCCGGGGGGAGCGGAAGAGCAGTACTTC
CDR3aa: CASSRPGGAEEQYF

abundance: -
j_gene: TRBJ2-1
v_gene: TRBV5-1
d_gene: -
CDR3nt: TGCGCCAGCAGGAAACCGGCGGCGGGCTACAATGAGCAGTTCTTC
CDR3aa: CASRKPAAGYNEQFF

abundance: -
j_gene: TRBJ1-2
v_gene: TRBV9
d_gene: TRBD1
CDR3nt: TGTGCCAGCAGCGTCCTCGGACAGGGTATGGGTGGCTACACCTTC
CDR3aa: CASSVLGQGMGGYTF

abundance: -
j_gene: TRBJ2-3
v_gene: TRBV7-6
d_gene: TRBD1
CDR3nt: TGTGCCAGCAGCCAGGGACAGGGGACAGATACGCAGTATTTT
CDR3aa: CASSQGQGTDTQYF

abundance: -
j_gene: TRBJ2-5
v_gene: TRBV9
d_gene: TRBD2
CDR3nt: TGTGCCAGCAGCGTAGGGCAGGGAGGGCAAGAGACCCAGTACTTC
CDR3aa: CASSVGQGGQETQYF

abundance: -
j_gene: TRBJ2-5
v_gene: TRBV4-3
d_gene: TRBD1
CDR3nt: TGCGCCAGCAGCTTGGCAGGGGGTGAGACCCAGTACTTC
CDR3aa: CASSLAGGETQYF

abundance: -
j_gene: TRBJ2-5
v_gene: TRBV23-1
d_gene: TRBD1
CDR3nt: TGCGCCAGCAGAATAAAAGGGGGCGCAGAAGAGACCCAGTACTTC
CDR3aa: CASRIKGGAEETQYF

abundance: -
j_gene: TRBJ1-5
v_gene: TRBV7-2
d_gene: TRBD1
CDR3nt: TGTGCCAGCAGCTTAGGCCCGGGACAGGGAGGTGGCAATCAGCCCCAGCATTTT
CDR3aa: CASSLGPGQGGGNQPQHF

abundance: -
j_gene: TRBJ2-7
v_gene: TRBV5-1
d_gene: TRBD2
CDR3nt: TGCGCCAGCAGCTTTACTTCGAGACTAGCGGGAGCCTACGAGCAGTACTTC
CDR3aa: CASSFTSRLAGAYEQYF

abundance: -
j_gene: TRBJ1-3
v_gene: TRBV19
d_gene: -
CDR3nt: TGTGCCAGTAGTATTCCGGTACCCTCTGGAAACACCATATATTTT
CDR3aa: CASSIPVPSGNTIYF

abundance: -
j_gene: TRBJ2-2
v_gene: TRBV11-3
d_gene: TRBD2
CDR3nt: TGTGCCAGCAGCCCAAACCGGGGGGGGAACACCGGGGAGCTGTTTTTT
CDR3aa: CASSPNRGGNTGELFF

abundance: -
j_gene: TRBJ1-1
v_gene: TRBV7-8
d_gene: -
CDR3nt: TGTGCCAGCAGCCCCAGGGTGGGCACTGAAGCTTTCTTT
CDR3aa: CASSPRVGTEAFF

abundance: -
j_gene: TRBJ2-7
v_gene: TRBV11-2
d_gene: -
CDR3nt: TGTGCCAGCAGCTTAGATCGGTTCCCCTACGAGCAGTACTTC
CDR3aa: CASSLDRFPYEQYF

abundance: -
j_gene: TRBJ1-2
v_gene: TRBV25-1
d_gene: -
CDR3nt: TGTGCCAGCAGTGCGACCGGGACTCCAGGTGGCCTTTATGGCTACACCTTC
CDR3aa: CASSATGTPGGLYGYTF

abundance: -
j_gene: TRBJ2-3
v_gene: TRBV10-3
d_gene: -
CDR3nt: TGTGCCATCAGTCAACTCGATACGCAGTATTTT
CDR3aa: CAISQLDTQYF

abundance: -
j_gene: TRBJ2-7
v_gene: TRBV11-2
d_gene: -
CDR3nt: TGTGCCAGCAGCTTAGCCCTAGCGTTGGGATCCTACGAGCAGTACTTC
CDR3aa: CASSLALALGSYEQYF

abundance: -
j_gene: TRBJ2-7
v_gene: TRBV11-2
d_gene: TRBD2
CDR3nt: TGTGCCAGCAGCTTAATCGGGGGGGCAGGCGTCGAGCAGTACTTC
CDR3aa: CASSLIGGAGVEQYF

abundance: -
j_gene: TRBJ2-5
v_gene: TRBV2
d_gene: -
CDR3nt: TGTGCCAGCAGTGAACCCTCCCAAGAGACCCAGTACTTC
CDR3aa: CASSEPSQETQYF

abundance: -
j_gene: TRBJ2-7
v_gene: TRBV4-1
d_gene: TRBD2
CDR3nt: TGCGCCAGCAGCCATCAAAGGACTAGTTCCTACGAGCAGTACTTC
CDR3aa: CASSHQRTSSYEQYF

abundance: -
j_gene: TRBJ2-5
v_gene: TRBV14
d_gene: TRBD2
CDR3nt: TGTGCCAGCAGCCAACACGGGAGGGAGTACTTC
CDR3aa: CASSQHGREYF

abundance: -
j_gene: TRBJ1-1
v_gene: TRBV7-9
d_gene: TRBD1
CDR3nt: TGTGCCAGCAGCTTAGGGACAGGGCTAGAGACTGAAGCTTTCTTT
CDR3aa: CASSLGTGLETEAFF

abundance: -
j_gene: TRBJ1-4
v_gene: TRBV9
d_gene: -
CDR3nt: TGTGCCAGCAGCGTTGGCGGAGCCAACACGAATGAAAAACTGTTTTTT
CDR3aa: CASSVGGANTNEKLFF

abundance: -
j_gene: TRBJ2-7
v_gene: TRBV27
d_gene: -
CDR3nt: TGTGCCAGCAGTTTATCCGAGGGTAACTCCTACGAGCAGTACTTC
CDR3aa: CASSLSEGNSYEQYF

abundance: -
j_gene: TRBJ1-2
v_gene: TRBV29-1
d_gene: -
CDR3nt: TGCAGCGTTGAGTCCCTCTATGGCTACACCTTC
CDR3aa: CSVESLYGYTF

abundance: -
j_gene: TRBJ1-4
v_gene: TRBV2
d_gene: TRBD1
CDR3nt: TGTGCCAGCAGCTTGCAGGGGACAGGACTAAATGAAAAACTGTTTTTT
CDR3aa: CASSLQGTGLNEKLFF

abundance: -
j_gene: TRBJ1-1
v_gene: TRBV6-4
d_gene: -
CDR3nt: TGTGCCAGCAGTGAAGCAGGGAACACTGAAGCTTTCTTT
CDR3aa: CASSEAGNTEAFF

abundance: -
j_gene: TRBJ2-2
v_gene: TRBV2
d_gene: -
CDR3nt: TGTGCCAGCAGCCGGGATAACACCGGGGAGCTGTTTTTT
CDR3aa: CASSRDNTGELFF

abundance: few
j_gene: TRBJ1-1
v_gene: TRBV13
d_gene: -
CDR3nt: TGTGCCAGCTTGCAGGGGAACACTGAAGCTTTCTTT
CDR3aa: CASLQGNTEAFF

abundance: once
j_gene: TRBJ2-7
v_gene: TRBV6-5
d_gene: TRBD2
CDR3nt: TGTGCCAGCAGTTACTCCCTAGCGGGAGCATACGAGCAGTACTTC
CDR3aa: CASSYSLAGAYEQYF

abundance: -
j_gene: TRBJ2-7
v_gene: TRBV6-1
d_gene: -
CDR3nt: TGTGCCAGCCGTCGGGAGATCCTCTACGAGCAGTACTTC
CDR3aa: CASRREILYEQYF

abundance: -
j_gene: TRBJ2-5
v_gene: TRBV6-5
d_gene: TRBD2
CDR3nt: TGTGCCAGCAGTTACGGGGGGGAGCAGTACTTC
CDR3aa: CASSYGGEQYF

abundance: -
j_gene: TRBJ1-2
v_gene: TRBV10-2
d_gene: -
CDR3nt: TGCGCCAGCAGTGTACAGGGTAATGGCTACACCTTC
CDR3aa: CASSVQGNGYTF